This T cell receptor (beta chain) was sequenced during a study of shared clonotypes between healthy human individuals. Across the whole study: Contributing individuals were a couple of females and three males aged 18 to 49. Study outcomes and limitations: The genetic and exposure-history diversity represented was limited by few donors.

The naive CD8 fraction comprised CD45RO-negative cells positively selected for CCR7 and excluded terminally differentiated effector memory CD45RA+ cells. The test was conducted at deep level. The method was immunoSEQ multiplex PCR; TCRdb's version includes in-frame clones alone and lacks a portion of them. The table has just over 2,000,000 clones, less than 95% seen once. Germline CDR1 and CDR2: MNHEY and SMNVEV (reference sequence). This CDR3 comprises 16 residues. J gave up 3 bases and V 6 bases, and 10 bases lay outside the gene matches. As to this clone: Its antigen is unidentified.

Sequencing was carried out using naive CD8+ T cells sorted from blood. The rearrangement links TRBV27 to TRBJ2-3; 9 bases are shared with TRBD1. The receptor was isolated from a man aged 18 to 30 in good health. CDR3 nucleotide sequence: TGTGCCAGCAGAGGTCCGGGACAGGGCGAGACAGATACGCAGTATTTT. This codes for CASRGPGQGETDTQYF.